The sequence of this TCR beta chain was determined in a study of cytomegalovirus exposure and HLA in healthy donors (dated by TCRdb to 2017 to 2019). Study-wide context: An earlier analysis of a few hundred of the donors reported approximately 260 Gb of sequence data and 90 million to 120 million unique TCR beta sequences obtained from around 180 million T cells. An early release that covered more than 550 HLA-typed donors contained about 300 gigabases of sequencing data and tens of millions of unique TCR sequences. Among the roughly 410 genotyped donors, roughly 80% belonged to the genetic ancestry cluster associated with self-reported Caucasian donors. The study aimed to test whether signatures of past pathogen exposure could be identified by cataloging public T cell receptors. The study used immunosequencing to profile the T cell repertoires of about 670 subjects and linked those repertoires to cytomegalovirus serostatus. Besides the first cohort of roughly 660 subjects, a separate validation cohort made up of 120 different subjects was used. The study combined high-throughput TCR immunosequencing, statistical association of individual TCRs with disease status, and machine learning to predict cytomegalovirus infection status. A later analysis re-analyzed previously published TCR beta repertoires from roughly 630 donors and added high-resolution HLA genotyping to study TCR occurrence patterns. Rather than drawing on any new phenotypic data, the later analysis identified candidate immune exposures from TCR beta sequences and the way those sequences occurred across donors. In an earlier analysis of 587 of the donors, high-throughput TCR beta sequencing was used to judge whether each TCR beta V gene segment behaved as functional or pseudogenic. Alongside the repertoire data, information on donor age, sex, ethnicity and CMV serostatus was compiled. Genome-wide SNP genotypes for about 65% of the 666 donors were used in a later genetic analysis, which treated that subset as a discovery cohort. Every repertoire in the discovery cohort had been generated on one and the same sequencing platform. HLA typing covered class I and class II loci at four-digit resolution. The number of typed donors differed by locus: about 620-640 for A, B, C, DRB1 and DQB1; 500 to 550 for DQA1; around 580 for DPA1; and around 470 for DPB1. About five DR-DQ haplotypes were treated as single units for association and clustering because of strong linkage in the cohort. Among 300 to 450 genotyped donors of the cohort, an average of 235,054 unique TCR beta nucleotide sequences were sequenced per donor, roughly 20% of them non-productive.

In regard to this clone: Its antigen is unknown. Within one base of it there is no much larger clone, and no base qualities were kept.

Findings and caveats that apply to the study as a whole: A later genetic analysis reported fewer N-insertions in productive TCRs among donors in an Asian-associated ancestry cluster than the roughly 720-donor mean. Several of the top co-occurrence clusters appeared to be linked to parvovirus B19, influenza, CMV and Epstein-Barr virus, according to a later analysis. A total of fewer than 200 TCR beta chains were listed by the study as associated with cytomegalovirus. V-gene and J-gene trimming of TCR beta chains was associated with a missense DCLRE1C variant in a later genetic analysis, and the association was replicated in an independent cohort. Most CMV-associated TCR beta chains appeared to be HLA-restricted in a later analysis, and the HLA associations seemed to be driven largely by CMV exposure. Some IMGT-functional V segments, including TRBV6-2 and TRBV6-3, could not be told apart with the 87-base-pair reads, so those segments were excluded. According to the authors, the approach could potentially be generalized to other disease states and immunological phenotypes. A later analysis found that TCR association rates varied across HLA loci, with DRB1 alleles showing the most associated TCRs and HLA-C alleles the fewest. Presence/absence analyses assumed roughly uniform sequencing depth across donors, an assumption that may not hold. Because HLA typing was missing for some donors at each locus, association tests included only the typed subset. In an earlier analysis of some 540 of the donors, most TCR beta V segments appeared in productive rearrangements about 87% or about 30% of the time, broadly matching IMGT annotations. A later analysis found that HLA-associated TCR beta chains were more clonally expanded and had lower generation probabilities than equally common non-associated chains. Only TCR beta chains were sequenced in this cohort, and the absence of alpha or paired-chain data limited detectable features. Cytomegalovirus status was reported to be diagnosed by the classifier with high specificity and sensitivity in both the original and validation cohorts. The earlier analysis of about 600 of the donors excluded fewer than 20 rarely observed V segments, including chromosome 9 orphons, because counts were too low. Correlated functional status among segregating V segments might be attributable to linkage disequilibrium, but an unknown experimental factor could not be ruled out. For the cohort, immune exposure information was limited to CMV serostatus. In vitro tests confirmed that a few of the cytomegalovirus-associated TCR beta chains recognize cytomegalovirus antigens. A further reported finding was that TCR beta sequences accurately predicted the HLA-A and HLA-B alleles for most subjects in the first cohort. Strong co-occurrence of HLA alleles, especially DR and DQ, made assigning TCR associations to individual alleles difficult. In a later analysis, over 15,000 TCR beta sequences were associated with specific HLA alleles at a false discovery rate of 0.05. A group of highly shared sequence variants was considered likely to be a technical artifact of the sequencing pipeline. While some public TCRs were present in many individuals, most TCR sequences turned up only very rarely across donors.

CDR1 MNHEY and CDR2 SMNVEV were looked up in the germline V gene (reference sequence). The CDR3 runs 16 amino acids, cysteine and phenylalanine included. The read is trimmed to its CDR3 DNA, 48 bases read in frame from base 1. V and J are trimmed by 5 bases and 11 bases, and the gene matches miss 13 bases of the junction. The cohort comprised hundreds of healthy bone marrow donors. At the time of sampling, all cohort members were nominally healthy, though unrecorded immune exposures were likely present. The donor was CMV seronegative and belonged to the group of 352 seronegative cohort members. Every donor gave a peripheral blood sample, and the peripheral blood mononuclear cells from that sample were used for TCR beta sequencing. Genomic DNA extraction from the blood cell samples was performed with the Qiagen DNeasy Blood Extraction Kit. The library was made by the immunoSEQ multiplex PCR assay. For the multiplex PCR, a mixture combining 60 forward primers for TCR Vbeta segments and 13 reverse primers for TCR Jbeta segments was used. The CDR3 region of rearranged TCR beta genes was amplified from genomic DNA by a multiplex PCR assay. The amplified TCR beta libraries were sequenced on the Illumina HiSeq System as 87-base-pair reads. The study's processing was this. In a later analysis, tens of millions of unique TCR beta chains were counted across the 500 to 850 repertoires, and approximately 11 million of these chains were shared by at least two donors. Raw reads were error-corrected and collapsed into unique sequences by a nearest-neighbor algorithm in which closely related sequences were merged to remove PCR and sequencing errors. V, D and J gene segments were assigned by aligning CDR3 sequences to IMGT reference sequences. For a sequence to be retained, a match of at least six nucleotides to both a V gene segment and a J gene segment was required. Rearrangements were called productive when the CDR3 lacked stop codons and stayed in frame with V and J; all others were non-productive. CDR3 was defined by IMGT convention, running from the second conserved V-encoded cysteine to the conserved J-encoded phenylalanine. Sequences without an unambiguous match to a single V gene segment were excluded from the earlier analysis of almost 600 of the donors. An earlier analysis of under 750 of the donors called V segments functional above 56.7% productive rearrangements and segregating when the between-donor standard deviation exceeded 5%. A statistical classification framework was built for diagnosing cytomegalovirus status from the catalog of TCR beta chain sequences. In a later analysis, TCR nucleotide sequences were compared against IMGT/GENE-DB human TR gene sequences so that V and J genes could be assigned. A later analysis assigned CDR3 sequences and most-parsimonious VDJ recombination scenarios with the TCRdist pipeline. In a later analysis, each TCR beta chain was defined by its CDR3 amino acid sequence together with its V-gene family, and reads lacking a unique V-gene family were excluded. A later analysis removed 592 highly shared, low-generation-probability nucleotide sequences to deal with suspected cross-contamination and a sequencing artifact. For each public chain, a later analysis derived a clonal expansion index from normalized ranks of inferred template counts within each repertoire. In a later analysis, generation probabilities were computed with a VDJ recombination model fitted to out-of-frame rearrangements, and the resulting probabilities were checked against IGoR. Hypergeometric tests were used in a later analysis to score TCR-TCR, TCR-HLA and TCR-CMV co-occurrence, with a repertoire-size bias correction applied to the TCR pairs. A later analysis estimated false discovery rates by permuting HLA or CMV assignments 20 times. In a later analysis, co-occurring TCRs were grouped using DBSCAN, with TCRdist sequence similarity added in when clustering inside HLA-allele-positive subsets. For co-occurrence clustering, repertoires with fewer than 30,000 or more than 120,000 public chains were excluded, along with 4 to 6 repertoires with anomalous nucleotide sharing. The clones in this table, taken by TCRdb from immuneACCESS, are in-frame only. Not every clone is retained; where verified, under half of the shortfall comes from an unresolved V gene, and the cause of the rest is unknown. V, J and clone size derive from that table, while D and trimming were established from the DNA sequence. This sample is represented by more than 85,000 clones; around 74% of them were singletons. Under 1.5% of the sample goes to the ten largest clones.

The chain uses TRBV27 and TRBJ2-1; 12 middle bases align to TRBD1. Sequencing input: PBMCs. The receptor was isolated from a man aged 35 to 55 in good health and CMV-seronegative. In nucleotide form, the sequence is TGTGCCAGCAGTGGGGGCCAGGGACAGGGGGCCCTCCAGCAGTTCTTC. The resulting protein is CASSGGQGQGALQQFF.